Listed below are T cell receptor beta chains from one sample, sequenced in a study of blood T cells in healthy people across ages. TCRdb re-called the 5' RACE reads through MiXCR, storing one row per CDR3 protein. The sample consists of about 930,000 distinct CDR3 sequences, almost 30% of them appearing once. The same specimen was also included in a second study, on T cells of mothers and their children.

Specimen: blood. The receptors here all came from a woman in her forties in good health. Each CDR3 is given with its conserved first and last residue. Fields, in order: D gene, clone size, V gene, J gene, CDR3 DNA, CDR3 protein. The D gene is left open where the match is weak. The listing skips clone size in some rows; elsewhere it reads once, few, many or a size class.

TRBD1	.	TRBV3-1	TRBJ1-3	TGTGCCAGCAGCCCCTCTTGGACAGGGCGGGACACCATATATTTT	CASSPSWTGRDTIYF
.	.	TRBV13	TRBJ2-3	TGTGCCAGCAGCTTTCGGGACACTCGAACGGATACGCAGTATTTT	CASSFRDTRTDTQYF
.	few	TRBV20-1	TRBJ2-2	TGCAGTGCCCCCGGGGGATCGAACACCGGGGAGCTGTTTTTT	CSAPGGSNTGELFF
.	few	TRBV2	TRBJ1-1	TGTGCCAGCAGTGATCCGATGACCCCCACAGGTACTGAAGCTTTCTTT	CASSDPMTPTGTEAFF
.	.	TRBV24-1	TRBJ2-1	TGTGCCACCAGTGATTTGCGCCCGGACAGCTACAATGAGCAGTTCTTC	CATSDLRPDSYNEQFF
TRBD2	many	TRBV10-3	TRBJ2-5	TGTGCCACCCGGGGGGGCGGAGAGACCCAGTACTTC	CATRGGGETQYF
.	.	TRBV20-1	TRBJ1-1	TGCAGTGCTACCGGTGGTTTTCGAGGCGCTGAAGCTTTCTTT	CSATGGFRGAEAFF
.	once	TRBV6-1	TRBJ1-5	TGTGCCAGCATCGTGGTCCTAGATGGCAATCAGCCCCAGCATTTT	CASIVVLDGNQPQHF
.	.	TRBV7-9	TRBJ2-7	TGTGCCAGCAGTTTCAGGGGTCTCGCGAACGAGCAGTACTTC	CASSFRGLANEQYF
.	.	TRBV20-1	TRBJ2-3	TGCAGGCCTGGAGCAGGGGGGACAGATACGCAGTATTTT	CRPGAGGTDTQYF
TRBD2	many	TRBV20-1	TRBJ2-1	TGCAGTGCTAGAGTGGGAGGGATATACAATGAGCAGTTCTTC	CSARVGGIYNEQFF
.	.	TRBV2	TRBJ1-2	TGTGCCAGCAGTGAACAAACAGGCGGCTACACCTTC	CASSEQTGGYTF
TRBD1	.	TRBV4-3	TRBJ1-4	TGCGCCAGCAGCCAATTCGACAGGGGGCTGGGCGAAAAACTGTTTTTT	CASSQFDRGLGEKLFF
.	few	TRBV29-1	TRBJ2-7	TGCAGCGTTGAAGAAAGAGGACAGAGTTCCTACGAGCAGTACTTC	CSVEERGQSSYEQYF
.	few	TRBV29-1	TRBJ2-6	TGCAGCGTACTGCCAGTCGGGGGCCCTGGGGCCAACGTCCTGACTTTC	CSVLPVGGPGANVLTF
.	.	TRBV28	TRBJ2-3	TGTGCCAGCAGTCCCTTAGGGGTGGGGACAGATACGCAGTATTTT	CASSPLGVGTDTQYF
.	.	TRBV2	TRBJ1-6	TGTGCCAGCAGTGAAGGAGGTCAGAGCTCCTATAATTCACCCCTCCACTTT	CASSEGGQSSYNSPLHF
.	.	TRBV28	TRBJ2-5	TGTGCCAGCAGTTATTTAGCGGCCCAGTACTTC	CASSYLAAQYF
TRBD1	.	TRBV20-1	TRBJ1-1	TGCAGTGCCCCGGGGACAGGGCGCGCAGCTTTCTTT	CSAPGTGRAAFF
TRBD2	.	TRBV3-1	TRBJ2-3	TGTGCCAGCAGCCTGACTAGCGGGCGGTGGGATACGCAGTATTTT	CASSLTSGRWDTQYF
.	once	TRBV28	TRBJ1-2	TGTGCCAGCAGTCCCCCCAACGGGGGTGGCTACACCTTC	CASSPPNGGGYTF
.	.	TRBV7-2	TRBJ2-7	TGTGCCAGCAGCTTCCCCCCTAACTACGAGCAGTACTTC	CASSFPPNYEQYF
.	few	TRBV5-1	TRBJ1-1	TGCGCCAGCAGCGTATCAGGGTCTACTGAAGCTTTCTTT	CASSVSGSTEAFF
TRBD1	.	TRBV6-2/TRBV6-3	TRBJ2-2	TGTGCCAGCAGCCCTATCCCAGCGACAGGGATATCCGGGGAGCTGTTTTTT	CASSPIPATGISGELFF
.	.	TRBV7-2	TRBJ1-1	TGTGCCAGCAGTCCCCAACCGGGGGGTACTGAAGCTTTCTTT	CASSPQPGGTEAFF
.	.	TRBV28	TRBJ1-4	TGTGCCAGCAGTTTACAAGGGGGAAATAATGAAAAACTGTTTTTT	CASSLQGGNNEKLFF
.	.	TRBV15	TRBJ2-5	TGTGCCACCGGCTCCCTCCTGGAGACCCAGTACTTC	CATGSLLETQYF
TRBD1	few	TRBV7-2	TRBJ1-1	TGTGCCAGCAGCAAATACTCGGCAGGGGGGTCTGAAGCTTTCTTT	CASSKYSAGGSEAFF
.	.	TRBV4-3	TRBJ2-7	TGCGCCAGCAGCCGGGCTCGACAGGTGCCTACCTACGAGCAGTACTTC	CASSRARQVPTYEQYF
TRBD2	.	TRBV7-3	TRBJ2-3	TGTGCCAGCAGCCCCCAGCTAGCGGGGGGCACAGATACGCAGTATTTT	CASSPQLAGGTDTQYF
TRBD1	few	TRBV12-3/TRBV12-4	TRBJ1-2	TGTGCCAGCAGCCAGGACAGGGGCAAAGGTGGCTACACCTTC	CASSQDRGKGGYTF
.	medium-sized	TRBV29-1	TRBJ2-7	TGCAGCGTCGGTCCCGAGGGCGAGCAGTACTTC	CSVGPEGEQYF
.	once	TRBV7-9	TRBJ1-2	TGTGCCAGCAGCTTAGCCGGCCCCCCCTACACCTTC	CASSLAGPPYTF
.	many	TRBV21-1	TRBJ2-7	TGTGCCAGCAGCAAAGATCCCCAGACAGGGGTGGGAGAGCAGTACTTC	CASSKDPQTGVGEQYF
.	.	TRBV3-1	TRBJ2-7	TGTGCCAGCAGCCCCCCTCTGACAGCTTCCTACGAGCAGTACTTC	CASSPPLTASYEQYF
.	.	TRBV29-1	TRBJ1-2	TGCAGCGGCCGGGACCCCGAGGGTGGCTACACCTTC	CSGRDPEGGYTF
.	.	TRBV5-1	TRBJ1-6	TGCGCCAGCAGCCCAGGGGCTTCAAATTCACCCCTCCACTTT	CASSPGASNSPLHF
.	.	TRBV4-1	TRBJ1-6	TGCGCCAGCAGCTTGGAAGGCAGATATAATTCACCCCTCCACTTT	CASSLEGRYNSPLHF
TRBD1	.	TRBV6-4	TRBJ1-1	TGTGCCAGCAGCCTACAGGGGGCTGTGGGCACTGAAGCTTTCTTT	CASSLQGAVGTEAFF
.	few	TRBV2	TRBJ2-3	TGTGCCAGCAGTCTAGGGACCGAACGTAGTACGCAGTATTTT	CASSLGTERSTQYF
TRBD2	few	TRBV20-1	TRBJ2-1	TGCAGTGCCCGATTAGTCCTAGCGGGAAATGAGCAGTTCTTC	CSARLVLAGNEQFF
.	.	TRBV12-3/TRBV12-4	TRBJ2-5	TGTGCCAGCAGTTTAGTAGGGGTCGGGCAGTACTTC	CASSLVGVGQYF